These T cell receptor beta chains were read from a single sample in a study of blood T cells in healthy people across ages. TCRdb itself ran the 5' RACE reads through MiXCR, one entry per CDR3 protein. Of roughly 1,500,000 distinct CDR3 sequences listed, 42% are singletons. The sequencing input was blood. These receptors all stem from a woman under 30 in good health. Both conserved end residues are part of each CDR3. The D gene is left open where the match is weak. A row's size may be missing; if present it is once, few, many or a size class.

J gene,clone size,D gene,V gene,CDR3 DNA,CDR3 protein
TRBJ2-1,-,-,TRBV5-1,TGCGCCAGCAGCCGCTCCGGGGAATACAATGAGCAGTTCTTC,CASSRSGEYNEQFF
TRBJ1-1,few,-,TRBV11-1,TGTGCCAGCAGCTTAGCATCCAGAACTGAAGCTTTCTTT,CASSLASRTEAFF
TRBJ2-1,once,TRBD2,TRBV10-3,TGTGCCATCACCAATGGCGGGGGCTCCTACAATGAGCAGTTCTTC,CAITNGGGSYNEQFF
TRBJ1-2,-,TRBD1,TRBV7-9,TGTGCCAGCACTCAGGGGGTCCTTAACTATGGCTACACCTTC,CASTQGVLNYGYTF
TRBJ2-5,-,-,TRBV10-3,TGTGCCATCAGTGAGGGCAGGGGCGGAGAGACCCAGTACTTC,CAISEGRGGETQYF
TRBJ2-6,many,TRBD1,TRBV11-1,TGTGCCAGCAGTCTACAGGGGGCTGGGGCCAACGTCCTGACTTTC,CASSLQGAGANVLTF
TRBJ1-2,-,-,TRBV15,TGTGCCACCAGCAGAGATAGGACCCTGGATGGCTACACCTTC,CATSRDRTLDGYTF
TRBJ2-5,few,-,TRBV20-1,TGCAGTGCTAGAAACAGGGACCAAGAGACCCAGTACTTC,CSARNRDQETQYF
TRBJ2-5,-,TRBD1,TRBV12-3/TRBV12-4,TGTGCCAGCAGTTTTCGGACAGGCGAAGAGACCCAGTACTTC,CASSFRTGEETQYF
TRBJ2-4,-,-,TRBV6-1,TGTGCCAGCACTATTCCCCGGGCAGGGGCTGCCATTCAGTACTTC,CASTIPRAGAAIQYF
TRBJ2-5,few,-,TRBV21-1,TGTGCCAGCAGCAAAGTCCTGACCCAAGAGACCCAGTACTTC,CASSKVLTQETQYF
TRBJ2-5,-,-,TRBV3-1,TGTGCCAGCAGAACCCCAGGGTATACCCAGTACTTC,CASRTPGYTQYF
TRBJ2-3,few,-,TRBV12-3/TRBV12-4,TGTGCCAGCAGCTGGGTTACGGACACAGATACGCAGTATTTT,CASSWVTDTDTQYF
TRBJ2-1,-,TRBD2,TRBV5-1,TGCGCCAGCTGGATCGGGGGGGCCTTCCGCAATGAGCAGTTCTTC,CASWIGGAFRNEQFF
TRBJ2-1,-,TRBD2,TRBV12-3/TRBV12-4,TGTGCCAGCAACAAAGCGGGAGCCTACAATGAGCAGTTCTTC,CASNKAGAYNEQFF
TRBJ1-1,-,TRBD1,TRBV28,TGTGCCTCCCTCCTTAGTCTAGGACAGGGCTGGGTTGAAGCTTTCTTT,CASLLSLGQGWVEAFF
TRBJ1-5,-,-,TRBV2,TGTGCCAGCACCTTGACAGGAGCCCAGCATTTT,CASTLTGAQHF
TRBJ2-7,-,TRBD2,TRBV12-3/TRBV12-4,TGTGCCAGCAGTCCGGGCCCTGGACTAGTCGAGCAGTACTTC,CASSPGPGLVEQYF
TRBJ1-2,-,-,TRBV4-2,TGTGCCGGCAGCCAAGAACTCAACTATGGCTACACCTTC,CAGSQELNYGYTF
TRBJ2-3,-,TRBD2,TRBV13,TGTGCCAGCAGCTTAGGTTGGATAGCGGGAGGCCCCACAGATACGCAGTATTTT,CASSLGWIAGGPTDTQYF
TRBJ2-7,-,TRBD1,TRBV28,TGTGCCAGCAGGCCGACAGGGGACAATGAGCAGTACTTC,CASRPTGDNEQYF
TRBJ1-6,-,TRBD1,TRBV5-1,TGCGCCAGCAGCAGAGACCAGGGGGCAGTTAATTCACCCCCCCACTTT,CASSRDQGAVNSPPHF
TRBJ1-6,-,-,TRBV7-3,TGTGCCAGCAGCTTATACACTACAGGGCGTTCACCCCTCCACTTT,CASSLYTTGRSPLHF
TRBJ2-7,-,-,TRBV10-2,TGCGCCAGCAGTGAGACAGCAGTCGACGCCTACGAGCAGTACTTC,CASSETAVDAYEQYF
TRBJ2-3,-,TRBD2,TRBV7-6,TGTGCCAGCAGCTTAGAGGCTAGCGGGGGCACAGATACGCAGTATTTT,CASSLEASGGTDTQYF
TRBJ2-5,-,-,TRBV21-1,TGTGCCAGCAGCAAAGGGACTAACCTCTGGAAAGAGACCCAGTACTTC,CASSKGTNLWKETQYF
TRBJ2-1,-,-,TRBV7-9,TGTGCCAGCACCCCCCGGGGATCCTACAATGAGCAGTTCTTC,CASTPRGSYNEQFF
TRBJ2-1,few,-,TRBV27,TGTGCCAGCCGCTGGGACGGCTCCTACAATGAGCAGTTCTTC,CASRWDGSYNEQFF
TRBJ2-7,few,-,TRBV20-1,TGCAGTGCTAGAGGGGATACCAGCGGGCTAAGCTCCTACGAGCAGTACTTC,CSARGDTSGLSSYEQYF
TRBJ1-1,-,-,TRBV14,TGTGCCAGCGGCCAAGGACTACTATACGGTGAAGCTTTCTTT,CASGQGLLYGEAFF
TRBJ1-1,few,-,TRBV5-1,TGCGCCAGCAGCGTTGGGAGTCGGACGGTGAACACTGAAGCTTTCTTT,CASSVGSRTVNTEAFF
TRBJ2-7,-,-,TRBV12-5,TGTGCTAGTGGTTGGGGGCCCTCGGGACGCCTCTACGAGCAGTACTTC,CASGWGPSGRLYEQYF
TRBJ2-7,-,TRBD1,TRBV5-5,TGTGCCAGCAGCTCCTCTTCCGGGACAGATTTTTACGAGCAGTACTTC,CASSSSSGTDFYEQYF
TRBJ1-1,-,TRBD1,TRBV2,TGTGCCAGCACTCGGACAGGGGATGTGGCTTTCTTT,CASTRTGDVAFF
TRBJ1-2,few,TRBD1,TRBV5-4,TGTGCCAGCAGCTTGGTGGACAGGGGCCCTGGCTACACCTTC,CASSLVDRGPGYTF
TRBJ2-7,-,-,TRBV4-1,TGCGCCAGCAGCCCCTTCTCCCCGTCCTACGAGCAGTACTTC,CASSPFSPSYEQYF
TRBJ2-2,-,TRBD2,TRBV27,TGTGCCAGCAGTCCCGGGACTATCCCGATCACCGGGGAGCTGTTTTTT,CASSPGTIPITGELFF
TRBJ2-7,-,-,TRBV15,TGTGCCACCAGCAGCCTCTACGAGCAGTACTTC,CATSSLYEQYF
TRBJ2-3,few,-,TRBV21-1,TGTGCCAGCAGCAAAGGGGGAGGGAGGCTTCCCACAGATACGCAGTATTTT,CASSKGGGRLPTDTQYF
TRBJ2-3,-,TRBD2,TRBV3-1,TGTGCCAGCAGCCACCCCTTGACTAGCGGGGGGGCGGGGCCCACAGATACGCAGTATTTT,CASSHPLTSGGAGPTDTQYF
TRBJ2-1,-,-,TRBV3-1,TGTGCCAGCAGACCCAGTTACAGGGTAAGGGGAGGCGAGCAGTTCTTC,CASRPSYRVRGGEQFF
TRBJ2-3,-,-,TRBV7-3,TGTGCCAGCAGCTTAAAAGGGGTAGCCACAGATACGCAGTATTTT,CASSLKGVATDTQYF
TRBJ2-3,few,TRBD2,TRBV20-1,TGCAGTGCTAGGGCGGGACTAGCGGGAGGAGATACGCAGTATTTT,CSARAGLAGGDTQYF
TRBJ1-5,-,-,TRBV6-1,TGTGCCAGCACCCGATCGACAGTAAATAGCAACCAGCCCCAGCATTTT,CASTRSTVNSNQPQHF